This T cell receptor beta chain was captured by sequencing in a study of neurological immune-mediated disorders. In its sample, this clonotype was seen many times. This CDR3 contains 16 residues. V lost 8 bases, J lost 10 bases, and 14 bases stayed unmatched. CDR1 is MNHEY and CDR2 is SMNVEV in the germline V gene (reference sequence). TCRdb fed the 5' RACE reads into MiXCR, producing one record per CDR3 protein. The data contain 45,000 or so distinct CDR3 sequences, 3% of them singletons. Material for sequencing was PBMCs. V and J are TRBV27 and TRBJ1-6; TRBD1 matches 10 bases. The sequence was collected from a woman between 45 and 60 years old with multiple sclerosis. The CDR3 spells CASCPNSGTGVSPLHF. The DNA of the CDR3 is TGTGCCAGCTGCCCAAACTCCGGGACAGGGGTATCACCCCTCCACTTT.